The next 13 T cell receptor beta chains were all read from a single sample in a study of TIL therapy for anti-PD-1-resistant metastatic lung cancer. Time point denoted: pre-treatment sample, taken before nivolumab and TIL therapy. Sequencing used immunoSEQ v3. Method: immunoSEQ multiplex PCR; TCRdb's copy keeps in-frame clones and lacks some. The repertoire holds about 60,000 clones, around 90% seen once, with 2.5% to 3% in the top ten. Specimen: blood, collected at baseline. These TCRs come from a person aged 25 to 85 with non-small cell lung cancer.

J is TRBJ2-2 and V is TRBV7-2; TRBD1 might be the D (6 bases). Germline V gives CDR1 SGHTA, CDR2 FQGNSA. With 0 bases removed from V and 4 bases from J, the gap between germline ends came to 12 bases. CDR3 length: 16 amino acids. The CDR3 DNA reads TGTGCCAGCAGCTTAGCGTCGGCCAGGGGCACCGGGGAGCTGTTTTTT. It translates to CASSLASARGTGELFF.

This sequence joins TRBV12-5 and TRBJ2-1; D might be TRBD2 (5 bases). The germline V gene encodes CDR1 LGHNT and CDR2 FRNRAP. The CDR3 totals 11 residues. With 4 bases removed from V and 8 bases from J, the gap between germline ends came to 6 bases. CDR3 sequence (DNA): TGTGCTAGTGGTTGGGGAGATGAGCAGTTCTTC. As protein: CASGWGDEQFF.

The CDR3 DNA reads as TGTGCCAGCAGCCTGACAGGGCAGTTGGAGACCCAGTACTTC. This codes for CASSLTGQLETQYF. V usage is TRBV11-2 and J usage is TRBJ2-5; 7 bases fit TRBD1. In germline, CDR1 is SGHAT, CDR2 FQNNGV. The CDR3 consists of 14 residues. Trimming removed 5 bases from V and 5 bases from J; junction bases left unmatched: 8.

V usage is TRBV3-1 (or the pseudogene TRBV3-2) and J usage is TRBJ2-2; 7 nucleotides align to TRBD1. CDR1 is LGHDT, CDR2 YNNKEL, per germline (reference sequence). The ends lost 2 bases at V and 2 bases at J; junction bases unmatched: 8. The CDR3 is 17 amino acids. The CDR3: CASSQLPTGPNTGELFF. For the CDR3, the DNA is TGTGCCAGCAGCCAACTCCCGACAGGGCCTAACACCGGGGAGCTGTTTTTT.

This chain links TRBV5-1 with TRBJ1-2; TRBD1 matches at 10 bases. The germline CDR1 and CDR2 sequences are SGHRS and YFSETQ. J was trimmed by 4 bases and V by 2 bases; bases with no gene match: 11. The CDR3 runs 17 residues. Here the CDR3 reads CASSFGQGERTRYGYTF. The CDR3 DNA reads as TGCGCCAGCAGCTTTGGACAGGGGGAGAGGACACGCTATGGCTACACCTTC.

The chain couples TRBV6-4 to TRBJ2-6; 10 bases match TRBD1. V lost 6 bases, J lost 4 bases, and 6 bases stayed unmatched. Germline CDR1 MRHNA, CDR2 SNTAGT. This CDR3 region has 16 residues. CDR3 in DNA: TGTGCCAGCAGGGCCGGGACAGGGGTCGGGGCCAACGTCCTGACTTTC. Translated: CASRAGTGVGANVLTF.

The chain is built from TRBV6-5 and TRBJ1-5; a possible D gene is TRBD1 (5 bases). The CDR3 is 13 residues long. Germline-derived CDR1 and CDR2 are MNHEY and SVGAGI. Trimming removed 6 bases from V and 5 bases from J, with 11 bases in between. This CDR3 is CASSLGGYQPQHF. The CDR3 DNA reads as TGTGCCAGCAGCCTGGGGGGTTATCAGCCCCAGCATTTT.

The V gene is TRBV7-6, the J gene TRBJ2-2; D is undetermined. The germline V and J ends were trimmed by 8 bases and 5 bases, with 15 bases remaining between them. The CDR3 consists of 14 residues. Germline assignment: CDR1 SGHVS and CDR2 FNYEAQ. CDR3 sequence (DNA): TGTGCCAGCGGAAGGGTAGAAGGAACCGGGGAGCTGTTTTTT. Protein sequence: CASGRVEGTGELFF.

This chain joins TRBV27 and TRBJ1-5, with D perhaps matching TRBD1 (6 bases). CDR1 and CDR2 (germline): MNHEY, SMNVEV (reference sequence). The CDR3 totals 14 residues. V was shortened by 7 bases and J by 2 bases, with 12 bases between the two germline ends. CDR3 sequence: CASKEGVGNQPQHF. DNA for the CDR3: TGTGCCAGCAAAGAGGGGGTCGGCAATCAGCCCCAGCATTTT.

Turning to this clone: Different DNA sequences within this sample yield the same CDR3. The CDR3 coding sequence is TGTGCCAGCAGCCCCGGGGGGGCAGGAGATAATGAAAAACTGTTTTTT. It yields the protein CASSPGGAGDNEKLFF. This sequence joins TRBV13 and TRBJ1-4; D might be TRBD1 (6 bases). The CDR3 is 16 residues long. V was shortened by 5 bases and J by 4 bases, with 17 bases between the two germline ends. The germline V gene has CDR1 PRHDT and CDR2 FYEKMQ (reference sequence).

The V call is TRBV18, the J call TRBJ2-1, with D maybe TRBD2 (5 bases). Germline V gives CDR1 KGHSH, CDR2 LQKENI. The CDR3 is made up of 12 amino acids. The ends were cut back, 6 bases at V and 7 bases at J, with 10 bases in the middle. The CDR3 nucleotides read TGTGCCAGCTCCCCGAGACTAAATGAGCAGTTCTTC. Its translation: CASSPRLNEQFF.

The CDR3 bases are TGTGCCAGCAGCCAACAGGGTTCCACAGATACGCAGTATTTT. Translated, it gives CASSQQGSTDTQYF. The chain employs TRBV7-3 and TRBJ2-3; TRBD1 is a possible D gene (6 bases). This CDR3 is 14 amino acids long. The V gene lost 5 bases and the J gene lost 2 bases, with 11 bases spanning the gap. Germline V CDR1 and CDR2: SGHTA, FQGTGA. Based on the CDR3 plus reference TRBV7-3 and TRBJ2-3, the full variable domain is GAGVSQTPSNKVTEKGKYVELRCDPISGHTALYWYRQSLGQGPEFLIYFQGTGAADDSGLPNDRFFAVRPEGSVSTLKIQRTERGDSAVYLCASSQQGSTDTQYFGPGTRLTVL.

The genes are TRBV6-5 and TRBJ2-7; 7 bases are shared with TRBD2. The CDR3 length is 15 residues. Germline CDR1 is MNHEY and CDR2 is SVGAGI. V lost 2 bases and J lost 3; bases outside the gene matches: 7. This chain's CDR3 is CASSYGGTKRYEQYF. The CDR3 DNA is TGTGCCAGCAGTTACGGAGGGACTAAACGCTACGAGCAGTACTTC.